These T cell receptor beta chains were read from a single sample in a study of human T cells and chemical hapten exposure. TCRdb recomputed calls from the RACE reads with MiXCR, one row per CDR3 protein. This sample has about 360,000 distinct CDR3 sequences, with around 7% found just once. Sequencing used whole blood, obtained in connection with sensitization to the hapten diphenylcyclopropenone (DPC). The receptors were gathered from a woman under 30 with alopecia areata. Some clones in this sample may be carry-over from other donors' samples. Each CDR3 is given without its conserved first and last residue.

TRBJ1-5 TRBV5-4 ASSLYGGNQPQH
TRBJ1-5 TRBV20-1 SASLGNRVGNQPQH
TRBJ2-3 TRBV5-1 ASSSGAANFDTQY
TRBJ2-7 TRBV5-6 ASSSGRDRVKNEQY
TRBJ1-5 TRBV12-3/TRBV12-4 ASSAPPGQGFQPQH
TRBJ1-5 TRBV20-1 SASRDINQPQH
TRBJ2-1 TRBV24-1 ATEDSYNEQF
TRBJ1-5 TRBV27 ASSPWTGGNQPQH
TRBJ1-2 TRBV27 ASSLFSNILDYGYT
TRBJ2-7 TRBV7-8 ASSRTGSPYEQY
TRBJ1-6 TRBV6-5 ASSYSKGYNSPLH
TRBJ1-3 TRBV29-1 SVEPPGSGNTIY
TRBJ2-1 TRBV4-2 ASSQDLQEYNEQF
TRBJ2-7 TRBV2 ASSPAGEQY
TRBJ2-5 TRBV7-2 ASSSTGTPRETQY
TRBJ1-2 TRBV18 ASSPPPGQGFLYGYT
TRBJ2-2 TRBV24-1 ATSDLQGDTGELF
TRBJ2-1 TRBV27 ASSFGSVNEQF
TRBJ1-5 TRBV5-6 ASSLDQGNQPQH
TRBJ2-7 TRBV9 ASSPGTSGRNEQY
TRBJ2-3 TRBV28 ASSPGLAGHNTDTQY
TRBJ2-3 TRBV28 ASSLLRGATDTQY
TRBJ1-4 TRBV18 ASSSAGQSNEKLF
TRBJ1-1 TRBV7-9 ASSLRARDPRFMNTEAF
TRBJ1-2 TRBV2 ASQHGTGEGGYT
TRBJ2-1 TRBV18 ASSPRGTEQF
TRBJ2-2 TRBV4-2 ASSPRTGGGNTGELF
TRBJ2-3 TRBV14 ASSQGPAAPGAQY
TRBJ2-3 TRBV13 ASSLSGTGADTQY
TRBJ2-7 TRBV3-1 ASSQEGGQY
TRBJ1-6 TRBV18 ASSPISGTDSPLH
TRBJ1-5 TRBV6-4 ASSVSGGNQPQH
TRBJ1-2 TRBV5-1 ASSLGRTGILQYGYT
TRBJ1-1 TRBV28 ASSLSVGEAF
TRBJ1-2 TRBV12-2 ASRLATRIGNRQGQNYGYT